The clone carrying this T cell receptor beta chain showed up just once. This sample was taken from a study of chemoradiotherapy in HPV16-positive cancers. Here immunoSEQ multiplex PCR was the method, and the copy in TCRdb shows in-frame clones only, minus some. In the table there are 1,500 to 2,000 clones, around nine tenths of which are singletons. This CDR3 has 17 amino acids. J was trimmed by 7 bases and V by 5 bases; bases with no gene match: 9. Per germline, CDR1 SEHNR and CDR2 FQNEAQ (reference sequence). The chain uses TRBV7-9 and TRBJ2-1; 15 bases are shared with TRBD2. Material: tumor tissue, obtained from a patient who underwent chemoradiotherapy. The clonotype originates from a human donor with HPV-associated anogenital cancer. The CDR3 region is CASSPGGTSGRRNEQFF. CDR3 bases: TGTGCCAGCAGCCCAGGTGGGACTAGCGGGAGGAGGAATGAGCAGTTCTTC. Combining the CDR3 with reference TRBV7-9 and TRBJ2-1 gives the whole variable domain DTGVSQNPRHKITKRGQNVTFRCDPISEHNRLYWYRQTLGQGPEFLTYFQNEAQLEKSRLLSDRFSAERPKGSFSTLEIQRTEQGDSAMYLCASSPGGTSGRRNEQFFGPGTRLTVL.